A selection of T cell receptor beta chains follows, all from one sample in a study of blood T cell repertoires in COVID-19. Sequenced by immunoSEQ multiplex PCR; TCRdb stores in-frame clones only, minus some. This table has 130,000 to 150,000 clones, roughly 80% appearing once. Sequenced input: peripheral blood. All receptors derive from a woman aged 80 or over in a cohort sampled during active or convalescent COVID-19. CDR3s include the opening cysteine and the closing phenylalanine or tryptophan. The D gene is left open where the match is weak. Size values are once, few and many counts, or a class for expanded clones, and some rows have none.

abundance | d_gene | j_gene | v_gene | CDR3nt | CDR3aa
NA | NA | TRBJ1-4 | TRBV27 | TGTGCCAGCAGTCCTAGCCCTGCCCTTGTTGCAACTAATGAAAAACTGTTTTTT | CASSPSPALVATNEKLFF
NA | TRBD1 | TRBJ1-6 | TRBV9 | TGTGCCAGCAGCGCTAGGGGACAGAATTCACCCCTCCACTTT | CASSARGQNSPLHF
NA | NA | TRBJ1-2 | TRBV23-1 | TGCGCCAGCAGTCAATCAGGGCGAGGCGGACAGCAGGTAGGCTACACCTTC | CASSQSGRGGQQVGYTF
NA | TRBD2 | TRBJ2-3 | TRBV24-1 | TGTGCCACCAGTGACGCTAGCGGCCTCACAAATACGCAGTATTTT | CATSDASGLTNTQYF
NA | TRBD1 | TRBJ1-2 | TRBV5-8 | TGTGCCAGCAGCTTGCTATATGACAGGGGGCTGGGCGGCTACACCTTC | CASSLLYDRGLGGYTF
NA | NA | TRBJ2-5 | TRBV10-3 | TGTGCCATCAGGCGGGACCTACAAGAGACCCAGTACTTC | CAIRRDLQETQYF
NA | NA | TRBJ2-5 | TRBV6-2/TRBV6-3 | TGTGCCAGCAGTTTATTTCAGGGGCGCGGGGAGACCCAGTACTTC | CASSLFQGRGETQYF
NA | NA | TRBJ2-1 | TRBV7-9 | TGTGCCAGCAGCTTAGTCTTTGGCAGGGCCGATGAGCAGTTCTTC | CASSLVFGRADEQFF
NA | NA | TRBJ1-1 | TRBV15 | TGTGCCACCAGCAGTAGCCGAGTGAACACTGAAGCTTTCTTT | CATSSSRVNTEAFF
NA | NA | TRBJ1-1 | TRBV18 | TGTGCCAGCTCACCGGAGCGTGAAGCTTTCTTT | CASSPEREAFF
NA | TRBD2 | TRBJ2-3 | TRBV5-5 | TGTGCCAGCAGCCCCCACCCGACTAGCGGGGCTGGCACAGATACGCAGTATTTT | CASSPHPTSGAGTDTQYF
NA | TRBD2 | TRBJ2-3 | TRBV7-2 | TGTGCCAGCAGCTTTTCTCGCGGGGGGGCCGGAGATACGCAGTATTTT | CASSFSRGGAGDTQYF
NA | NA | TRBJ1-2 | TRBV5-8 | TGTGCCAGCAGCGGCACAGGGGGCTACACCTTC | CASSGTGGYTF
NA | NA | TRBJ1-4 | TRBV5-5 | TGTGCCAGCAGCTTCGGGGGAGGGGAAAAACTGTTTTTT | CASSFGGGEKLFF
NA | NA | TRBJ1-4 | TRBV7-2 | TGTGCCAGCAGCCGCGCAGGGCTTTTGGGAGAAAAACTGTTTTTT | CASSRAGLLGEKLFF
few | TRBD1 | TRBJ2-4 | TRBV27 | TGTGCCAGCAGTTCCCCCGGACAGGTCCCCCCCATTCAGTACTTC | CASSSPGQVPPIQYF
NA | TRBD1 | TRBJ2-1 | TRBV28 | TGTGCCACCTCGGGACAGGCACTTAGCAATGAGCAGTTCTTC | CATSGQALSNEQFF
once | TRBD1 | TRBJ2-5 | TRBV25-1 | TGTGCCAGCAGTGATGGGGGGACAGGGGCTATCTACCAAGAGACCCAGTACTTC | CASSDGGTGAIYQETQYF
NA | NA | TRBJ2-3 | TRBV2 | TGTGCCGCCAGGGGTTCCTTCACAACACATACGCAGTATTTT | CAARGSFTTHTQYF
NA | NA | TRBJ1-2 | TRBV5-6 | TGTGCCAGCAGCCGGAGATTCAGCTATGGCTACACCTTC | CASSRRFSYGYTF
NA | TRBD1 | TRBJ1-4 | TRBV2 | TGTGCCAGCAGGCTGGACAGGGGGCGCATGGAAAAACTGTTTTTT | CASRLDRGRMEKLFF
NA | TRBD1 | TRBJ1-3 | TRBV5-1 | TGCGCCAGCACTCGGACAGGTCCGTCACCTGGAAACACCATATATTTT | CASTRTGPSPGNTIYF
NA | NA | TRBJ1-4 | TRBV5-5 | TGTGCCAGCAGCTTGGGGAGGGGATCTAATGAAAAACTGTTTTTT | CASSLGRGSNEKLFF
NA | NA | TRBJ1-3 | TRBV24-1 | TGTGCCACCAGTAAAATACTAAACACCATATATTTT | CATSKILNTIYF
few | NA | TRBJ1-2 | TRBV6-5 | TGTGCCAGCAGGCGCAGGAATCCTCATGGCTACACCTTC | CASRRRNPHGYTF
NA | NA | TRBJ1-3 | TRBV10-3 | TGTGCCATCAGTTCCGGGGGAAACACCATATATTTT | CAISSGGNTIYF
NA | NA | TRBJ2-1 | TRBV18 | TGTGCCAGCTCACCACAGACTAGGTACAATGAGCAGTTCTTC | CASSPQTRYNEQFF
once | NA | TRBJ2-5 | TRBV20-1 | TGCAGTGCTAGACCCGGGGAGACCCAGTACTTC | CSARPGETQYF
NA | NA | TRBJ2-1 | TRBV7-2 | TGTGCCAGCAGCCACTTCCAGCGTTACAATGAGCAGTTCTTC | CASSHFQRYNEQFF
few | NA | TRBJ1-1 | TRBV28 | TGTGCCAGCAGTTTCCGTCGCACTGAAGCTTTCTTT | CASSFRRTEAFF
NA | NA | TRBJ2-3 | TRBV24-1 | TGTGCCACCAGTGATCCAACGGGGGGCGGAACAGATACGCAGTATTTT | CATSDPTGGGTDTQYF
NA | NA | TRBJ2-5 | TRBV7-9 | TGTGCCAGCACCCCGGGGGAGACCCAGTACTTC | CASTPGETQYF
NA | NA | TRBJ1-5 | TRBV4-2 | TGTGCCAGCAGCCAAGTCTCAGGGTTTGAGACAGAGCCCCAGCATTTT | CASSQVSGFETEPQHF
once | TRBD1 | TRBJ1-1 | TRBV12-3/TRBV12-4 | TGTGCCAGCGCTCACAGGGGGCACACTGAAGCTTTCTTT | CASAHRGHTEAFF
once | TRBD2 | TRBJ2-1 | TRBV3-1/TRBV3-2 | TGTGCCAGCAGCCTCAGGGGTCTAGCGGGGGGTTCAAGGGAGCAGTTCTTC | CASSLRGLAGGSREQFF
NA | NA | TRBJ2-3 | TRBV7-2 | TGTGCCAGCAGCTGGACACAGGGAGATACGCAGTATTTT | CASSWTQGDTQYF
NA | TRBD1 | TRBJ1-6 | TRBV7-9 | TGTGCCAGCAGCAAACAGGGGGGGGGAAATTCACCCCTCCACTTT | CASSKQGGGNSPLHF
once | NA | TRBJ2-2 | TRBV7-2 | TGTGCCAGCAGCTTAGTCCCTAGATCGAACACCGGGGAGCTGTTTTTT | CASSLVPRSNTGELFF
once | TRBD2 | TRBJ2-1 | TRBV7-2 | TGTGCCAGCAGCTCCAGACTAGCGGGGTGGGGAGTGCCCACAATTGAGCAGTTCTTC | CASSSRLAGWGVPTIEQFF
once | NA | TRBJ1-1 | TRBV19 | TGTGCCAGTAGTACCCTATATCAAGTCGTGAACACTGAAGCTTTCTTT | CASSTLYQVVNTEAFF
NA | TRBD2 | TRBJ2-5 | TRBV5-1 | TGCGCCAGCAGCTTGTCCGCGGGGGTCGGAGAGACCCAGTACTTC | CASSLSAGVGETQYF
NA | TRBD2 | TRBJ2-3 | TRBV18 | TGTGCCAGCTCGCCTGGACTAGCGATCACAGATACGCAGTATTTT | CASSPGLAITDTQYF
once | TRBD1 | TRBJ2-1 | TRBV6-5 | TGTGCCAGCAGAAGACAGGGCGCCTACAATGAGCAGTTCTTC | CASRRQGAYNEQFF
NA | TRBD2 | TRBJ2-5 | TRBV4-1 | TGCGCCAGCAGCCAAGAGTCCGGGGGGGCCGGGTTGAAGAGAGAGACCCAGTACTTC | CASSQESGGAGLKRETQYF
NA | NA | TRBJ2-7 | TRBV3-1/TRBV3-2 | TGTGCCAGCAGCCACGCACAGGGAGCCTACGAGCAGTACTTC | CASSHAQGAYEQYF
few | TRBD2 | TRBJ2-5 | TRBV5-1 | TGCGCCAGCAGCTACGGACTAGCGGGGGGGCGGGAGACCCAGTACTTC | CASSYGLAGGRETQYF
once | NA | TRBJ1-2 | TRBV4-1 | TGCGCCAGCAGAGAGGTATTCTCTAACTATGGCTACACCTTC | CASREVFSNYGYTF
few | TRBD1 | TRBJ2-2 | TRBV4-1 | TGCGCCAGCAGCCAGAACAGGGGGCGGAACACCGGGGAGCTGTTTTTT | CASSQNRGRNTGELFF
NA | NA | TRBJ1-1 | TRBV19 | TGTGCCAGTAGTATAGGACCCAGGCGTGGCACTGAAGCTTTCTTT | CASSIGPRRGTEAFF
NA | TRBD2 | TRBJ2-2 | TRBV27 | TGTGCCAGCGGGAACCTAAAGGGGACTAGCTGGTACACCGGGGAGCTGTTTTTT | CASGNLKGTSWYTGELFF
once | TRBD1 | TRBJ1-5 | TRBV27 | TGTGCCAGCAGTTGGAGCAGGGGGCAGCCCCAGCATTTT | CASSWSRGQPQHF
many | NA | TRBJ2-1 | TRBV5-5 | TGTGCCAGCAGCTTGGTACAGGGCTCCTACAATGAGCAGTTCTTC | CASSLVQGSYNEQFF
NA | NA | TRBJ2-6 | TRBV19 | TGTGCCAGTAGTATGAGGCGGCAGACGTATATCCCTCCCTTCTCTGGGGCCAACGTCCTGACTTTC | CASSMRRQTYIPPFSGANVLTF
NA | TRBD1 | TRBJ1-1 | TRBV2 | TGTGCCAGCAGTTGGGACAGGGTGAACACTGAAGCTTTCTTT | CASSWDRVNTEAFF
NA | NA | TRBJ2-7 | TRBV5-1 | TGCGCCAGCAGCTTGGGTCATTCATACGAGCAGTACTTC | CASSLGHSYEQYF